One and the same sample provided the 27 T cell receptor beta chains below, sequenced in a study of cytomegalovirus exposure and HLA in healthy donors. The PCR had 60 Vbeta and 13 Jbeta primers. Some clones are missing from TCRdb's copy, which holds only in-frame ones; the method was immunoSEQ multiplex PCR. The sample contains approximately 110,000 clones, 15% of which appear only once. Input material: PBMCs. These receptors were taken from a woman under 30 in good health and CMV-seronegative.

CDR3 sequence reads: CASSSRAGNPTDTQYF. CDR3 nucleotides: TGTGCCAGCAGCTCTCGGGCGGGAAACCCCACAGATACGCAGTATTTT. V gene TRBV7-2 combines with J gene TRBJ2-3; possibly TRBD2 for D (6 bases). The CDR3 has 16 amino acids. Between the trimmed V and J ends, which lost 4 bases and 2 bases, there was a span of 16 bases. Germline CDR1 is SGHTA and CDR2 is FQGNSA.

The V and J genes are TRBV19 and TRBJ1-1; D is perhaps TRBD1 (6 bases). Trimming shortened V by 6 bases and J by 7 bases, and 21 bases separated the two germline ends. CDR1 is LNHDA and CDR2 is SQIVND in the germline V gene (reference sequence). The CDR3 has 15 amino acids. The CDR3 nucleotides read TGTGCCAGTAGCATCAGCTCACAGGGCACGATTGAAGCTTTCTTT. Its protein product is CASSISSQGTIEAFF.

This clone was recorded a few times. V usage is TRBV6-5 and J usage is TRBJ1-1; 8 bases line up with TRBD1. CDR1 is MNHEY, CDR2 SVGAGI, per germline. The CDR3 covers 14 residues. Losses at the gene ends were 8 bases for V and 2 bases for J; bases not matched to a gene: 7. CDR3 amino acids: CASRRTGLNTEAFF. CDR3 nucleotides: TGTGCCAGCCGAAGGACAGGGCTTAACACTGAAGCTTTCTTT.

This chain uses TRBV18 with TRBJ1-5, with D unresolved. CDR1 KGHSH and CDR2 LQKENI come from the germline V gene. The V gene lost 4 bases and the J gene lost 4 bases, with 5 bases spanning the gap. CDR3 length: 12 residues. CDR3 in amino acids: CASSRDNQPQHF. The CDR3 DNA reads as TGTGCCAGCTCACGAGATAATCAGCCCCAGCATTTT. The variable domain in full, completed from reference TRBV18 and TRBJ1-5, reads NAGVMQNPRHLVRRRGQEARLRCSPMKGHSHVYWYRQLPEEGLKFMVYLQKENIIDESGMPKERFSAEFPKEGPSILRIQQVVRGDSAAYFCASSRDNQPQHFGDGTRLSIL.

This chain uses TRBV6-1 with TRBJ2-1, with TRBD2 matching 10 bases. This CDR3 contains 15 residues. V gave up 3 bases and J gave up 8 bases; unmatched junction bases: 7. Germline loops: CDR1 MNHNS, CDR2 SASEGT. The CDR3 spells CASSDGSGRRDEQFF. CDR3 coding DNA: TGTGCCAGCAGTGACGGTAGCGGGAGGAGGGATGAGCAGTTCTTC.

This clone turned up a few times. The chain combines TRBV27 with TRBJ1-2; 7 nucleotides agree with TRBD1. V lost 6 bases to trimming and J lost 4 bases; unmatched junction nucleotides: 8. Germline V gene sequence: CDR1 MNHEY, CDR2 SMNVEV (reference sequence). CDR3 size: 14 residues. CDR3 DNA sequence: TGTGCCAGCAGGGATACAGGGGAGAGCTATGGCTACACCTTC. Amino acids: CASRDTGESYGYTF.

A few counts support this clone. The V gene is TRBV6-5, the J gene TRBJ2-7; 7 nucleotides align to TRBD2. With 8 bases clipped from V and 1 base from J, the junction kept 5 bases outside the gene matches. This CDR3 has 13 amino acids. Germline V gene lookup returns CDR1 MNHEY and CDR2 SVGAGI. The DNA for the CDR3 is TGTGCCAGCTTGGGGGGGAGTTCCTACGAGCAGTACTTC. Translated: CASLGGSSYEQYF.

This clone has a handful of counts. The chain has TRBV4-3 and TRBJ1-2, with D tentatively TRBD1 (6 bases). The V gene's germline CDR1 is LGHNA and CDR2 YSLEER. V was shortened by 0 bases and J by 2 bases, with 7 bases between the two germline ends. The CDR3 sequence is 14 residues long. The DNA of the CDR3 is TGCGCCAGCAGCCAAGAGGGACACAACTATGGCTACACCTTC. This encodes CASSQEGHNYGYTF.

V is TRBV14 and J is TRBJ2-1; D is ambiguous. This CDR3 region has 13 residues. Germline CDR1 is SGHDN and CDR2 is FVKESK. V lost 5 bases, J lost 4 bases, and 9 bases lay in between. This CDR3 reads CASSLRGYNEQFF. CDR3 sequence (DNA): TGTGCCAGCAGCTTGAGAGGTTACAATGAGCAGTTCTTC.

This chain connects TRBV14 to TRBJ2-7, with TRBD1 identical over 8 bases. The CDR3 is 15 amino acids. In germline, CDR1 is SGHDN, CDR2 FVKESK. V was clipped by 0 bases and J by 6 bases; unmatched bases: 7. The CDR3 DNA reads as TGTGCCAGCAGCCAAGATCGGGGACAGGTTATCGAGCAGTACTTC. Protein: CASSQDRGQVIEQYF.

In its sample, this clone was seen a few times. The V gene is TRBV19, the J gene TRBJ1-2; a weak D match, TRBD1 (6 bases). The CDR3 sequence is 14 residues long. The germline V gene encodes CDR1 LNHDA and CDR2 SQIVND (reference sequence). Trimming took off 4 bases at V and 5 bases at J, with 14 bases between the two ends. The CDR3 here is CASSNYRDRYGYTF. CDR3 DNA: TGTGCCAGTAGTAATTACAGGGATCGGTATGGCTACACCTTC.

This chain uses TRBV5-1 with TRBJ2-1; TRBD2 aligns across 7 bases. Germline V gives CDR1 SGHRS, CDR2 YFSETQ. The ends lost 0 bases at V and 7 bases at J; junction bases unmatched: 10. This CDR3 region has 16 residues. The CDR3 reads CASSLAREAGWNEQFF. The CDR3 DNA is TGCGCCAGCAGCTTGGCCAGGGAAGCGGGGTGGAATGAGCAGTTCTTC.

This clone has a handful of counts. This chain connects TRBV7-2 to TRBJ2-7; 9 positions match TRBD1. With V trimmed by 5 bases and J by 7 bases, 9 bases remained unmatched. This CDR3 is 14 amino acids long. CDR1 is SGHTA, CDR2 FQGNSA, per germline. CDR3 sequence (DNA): TGTGCCAGCAGCCAGAGTACAGGGGGCGGAGAGCAGTACTTC. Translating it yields CASSQSTGGGEQYF.

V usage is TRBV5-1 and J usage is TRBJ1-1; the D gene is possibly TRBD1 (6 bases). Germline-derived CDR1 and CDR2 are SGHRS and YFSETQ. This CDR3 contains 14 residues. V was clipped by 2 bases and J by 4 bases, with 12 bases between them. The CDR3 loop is CASSLLQGSTEAFF. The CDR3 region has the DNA TGCGCCAGCAGCTTATTACAGGGCTCCACTGAAGCTTTCTTT.

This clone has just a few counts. The CDR3 coding sequence is TGTGCCTGGAGTCTGGGGGAGGGGGACGAGCAGTACTTC. Its protein product is CAWSLGEGDEQYF. The V gene is TRBV30, the J gene TRBJ2-7, with D perhaps TRBD2 (7 bases). V was shortened by 2 bases and J by 5 bases, with 13 bases between the two germline ends. The germline V gene encodes CDR1 GTSNPN and CDR2 SVGIG (reference sequence). This CDR3 spans 13 amino acids.

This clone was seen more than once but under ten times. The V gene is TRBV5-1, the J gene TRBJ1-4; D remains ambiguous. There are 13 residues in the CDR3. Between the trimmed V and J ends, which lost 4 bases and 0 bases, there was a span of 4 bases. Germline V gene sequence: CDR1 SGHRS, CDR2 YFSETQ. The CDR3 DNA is TGCGCCAGCAGCCCTGCAACTAATGAAAAACTGTTTTTT. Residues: CASSPATNEKLFF.

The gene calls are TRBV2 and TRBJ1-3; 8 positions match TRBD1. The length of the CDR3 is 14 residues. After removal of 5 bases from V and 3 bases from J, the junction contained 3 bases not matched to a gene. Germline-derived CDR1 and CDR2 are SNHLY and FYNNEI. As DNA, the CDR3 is TGTGCCAGCAGTAAAGGACAGGGTGGAAACACCATATATTTT. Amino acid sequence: CASSKGQGGNTIYF.

The CDR3 bases are TGTGCCAGCTTGGGGCGGTCCAGGAGTGAAGCTTTCTTT. Its translation is CASLGRSRSEAFF. The chain has TRBV6-6 and TRBJ1-1, with D perhaps TRBD1 (5 bases). CDR1 is MNHNY and CDR2 is SVGAGI in the germline V gene (reference sequence). The CDR3 has 13 amino acids. V lost 8 bases, J lost 7 bases, and 17 bases lay in between.

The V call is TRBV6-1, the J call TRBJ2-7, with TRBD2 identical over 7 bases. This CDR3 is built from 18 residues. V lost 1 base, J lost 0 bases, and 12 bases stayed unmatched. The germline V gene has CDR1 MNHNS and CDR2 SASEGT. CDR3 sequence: CASSEGLGGFGSSYEQYF. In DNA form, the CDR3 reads TGTGCCAGCAGTGAAGGGCTGGGAGGGTTTGGGAGCTCCTACGAGCAGTACTTC.

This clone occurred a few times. CDR3 coding DNA: TGTGCCAGCAGGGGGGGACAGGGCTCTGGAAACACCATATATTTT. As protein: CASRGGQGSGNTIYF. The J gene is TRBJ1-3, the V gene TRBV28; 9 bases fit TRBD1. The J segment lost 0 bases and the V segment lost 6 bases, leaving 3 bases of the junction unmatched. The CDR3 length is 15 residues. Germline-derived CDR1 and CDR2 are MDHEN and SYDVKM.

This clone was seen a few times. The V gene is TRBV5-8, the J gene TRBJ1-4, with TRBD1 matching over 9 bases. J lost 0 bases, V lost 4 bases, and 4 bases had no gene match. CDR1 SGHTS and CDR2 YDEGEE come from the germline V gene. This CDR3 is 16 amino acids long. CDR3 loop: CASSGDRAATNEKLFF. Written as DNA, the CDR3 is TGTGCCAGCAGCGGGGACAGGGCTGCAACTAATGAAAAACTGTTTTTT.

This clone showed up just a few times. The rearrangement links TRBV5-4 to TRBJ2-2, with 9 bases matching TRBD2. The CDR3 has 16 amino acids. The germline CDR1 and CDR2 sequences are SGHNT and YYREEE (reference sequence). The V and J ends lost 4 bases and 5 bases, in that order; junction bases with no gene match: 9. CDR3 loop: CASSVGLAQKTGELFF. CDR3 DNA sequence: TGTGCCAGCAGCGTCGGACTAGCGCAGAAGACCGGGGAGCTGTTTTTT.

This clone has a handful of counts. CDR3 residues: CAWTRTGGTEAFF. In DNA, the CDR3 is TGTGCCTGGACTAGGACAGGGGGCACTGAAGCTTTCTTT. The chain employs TRBV30 and TRBJ1-1, with 10 nucleotides matching TRBD1. The length of the CDR3 is 13 residues. CDR1 and CDR2 from the germline V gene are GTSNPN and SVGIG (reference sequence). The trim removed 4 bases at V and 4 bases at J, leaving 3 bases unmatched.

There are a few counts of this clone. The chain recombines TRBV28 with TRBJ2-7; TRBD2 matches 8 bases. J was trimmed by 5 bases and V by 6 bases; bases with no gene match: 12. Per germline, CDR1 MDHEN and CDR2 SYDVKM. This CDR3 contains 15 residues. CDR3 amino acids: CASSPIAGRRHEQYF. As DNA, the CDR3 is TGTGCCAGCAGCCCAATAGCGGGGCGGCGGCACGAGCAGTACTTC. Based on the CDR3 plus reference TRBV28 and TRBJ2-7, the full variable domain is DVKVTQSSRYLVKRTGEKVFLECVQDMDHENMFWYRQDPGLGLRLIYFSYDVKMKEKGDIPEGYSVSREKKERFSLILESASTNQTSMYLCASSPIAGRRHEQYFGPGTRLTVT.

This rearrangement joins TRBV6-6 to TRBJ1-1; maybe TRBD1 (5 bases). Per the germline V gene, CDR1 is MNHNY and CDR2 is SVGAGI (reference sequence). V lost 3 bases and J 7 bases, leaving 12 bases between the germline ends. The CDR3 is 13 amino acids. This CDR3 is CASSYIQGLEAFF. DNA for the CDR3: TGTGCCAGCAGTTATATTCAGGGCCTTGAAGCTTTCTTT.

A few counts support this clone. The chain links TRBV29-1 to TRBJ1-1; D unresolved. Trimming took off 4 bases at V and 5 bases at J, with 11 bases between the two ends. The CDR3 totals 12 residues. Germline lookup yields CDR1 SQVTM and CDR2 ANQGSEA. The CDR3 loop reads CSVGSRGTEAFF. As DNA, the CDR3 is TGCAGCGTTGGCTCCCGGGGTACTGAAGCTTTCTTT.

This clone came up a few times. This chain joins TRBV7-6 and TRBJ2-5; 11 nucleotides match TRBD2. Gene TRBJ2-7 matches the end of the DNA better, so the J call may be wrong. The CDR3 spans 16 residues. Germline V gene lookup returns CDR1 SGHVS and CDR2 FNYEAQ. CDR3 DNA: TGTGCCAGCAGCGCCGGACTAGCGGGTAGCTCCTACGAGCAGTACTTC. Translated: CASSAGLAGSSYEQYF.